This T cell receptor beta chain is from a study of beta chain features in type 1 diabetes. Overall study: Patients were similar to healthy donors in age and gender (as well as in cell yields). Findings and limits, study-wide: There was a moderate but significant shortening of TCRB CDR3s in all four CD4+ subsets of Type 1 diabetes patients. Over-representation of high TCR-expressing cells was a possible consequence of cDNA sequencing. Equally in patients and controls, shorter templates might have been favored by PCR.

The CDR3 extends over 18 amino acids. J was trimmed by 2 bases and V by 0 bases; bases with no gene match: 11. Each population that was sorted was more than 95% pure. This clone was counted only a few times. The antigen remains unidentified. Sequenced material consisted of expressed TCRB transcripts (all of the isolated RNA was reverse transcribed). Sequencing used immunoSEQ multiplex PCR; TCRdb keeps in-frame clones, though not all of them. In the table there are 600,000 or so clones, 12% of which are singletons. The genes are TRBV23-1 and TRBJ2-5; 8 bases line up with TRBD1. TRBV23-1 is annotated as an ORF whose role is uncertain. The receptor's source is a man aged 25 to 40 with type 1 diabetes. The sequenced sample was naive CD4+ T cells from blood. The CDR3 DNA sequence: TGCGCCAGCAGTCAATCGTCGGAGGACAGGGCGTTTCAAGAGACCCAGTACTTC. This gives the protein CASSQSSEDRAFQETQYF.